This is a list of T cell receptor beta chains from one sample in a study of blood T cell repertoires in COVID-19. Data came from immunoSEQ multiplex PCR; TCRdb stores just in-frame clones and leaves some out. The repertoire has 100,000 or so clones, around four fifths of them found once; the top ten carry roughly an eighth. Sequencing was performed on peripheral blood. These receptors were obtained from a woman aged 65 to 85 with acute or convalescent COVID-19. Each CDR3 is given with its conserved first and last residue. Each record gives: CDR3 protein, CDR3 DNA, V gene, clone size, J gene, CDR3 length, D gene. D genes are given only for firm matches. Expanded clones get a size class; other rows say once, few or many, or leave the size out.

CDR3: CASSPRQGTGELFF
DNA: TGTGCCAGCAGCCCAAGACAGGGAACCGGGGAGCTGTTTTTT
V: TRBV7-7
size: few
J: TRBJ2-2
length: 14
D: TRBD1

CDR3: CASSFFGQRAGGYTF
DNA: .
V: TRBV28
size: .
J: TRBJ1-2
length: 15
D: .

CDR3: CASRVGGSSYNEQFF
DNA: TGTGCCAGCAGGGTTGGCGGCAGCTCCTACAATGAGCAGTTCTTC
V: TRBV28
size: .
J: TRBJ2-1
length: 15
D: .

CDR3: CASRATGDLSPLHF
DNA: TGTGCCAGCAGAGCGACAGGGGACTTATCACCCCTCCACTTT
V: TRBV6-5
size: .
J: TRBJ1-6
length: 14
D: TRBD1

CDR3: CASSSSRGEGYTF
DNA: TGTGCCAGCAGCTCTTCCAGGGGGGAAGGCTACACCTTC
V: TRBV11-2
size: .
J: TRBJ1-2
length: 13
D: TRBD1

CDR3: CASSSSSRGNSPLHF
DNA: TGTGCCAGCAGCTCCTCCAGCAGGGGGAATTCACCCCTCCACTTT
V: TRBV7-2
size: few
J: TRBJ1-6
length: 15
D: TRBD1

CDR3: CASSQVLGSPLHF
DNA: TGTGCCAGCAGCCAAGTCCTGGGCTCACCCCTCCACTTT
V: TRBV4-2
size: .
J: TRBJ1-6
length: 13
D: .

CDR3: CASSIVRQGGETQYF
DNA: TGTGCCAGTAGTATAGTTCGACAGGGAGGAGAGACCCAGTACTTC
V: TRBV19
size: .
J: TRBJ2-5
length: 15
D: .

CDR3: CASSFQVDSGNTIYF
DNA: TGTGCCAGCAGCTTTCAGGTGGACTCTGGAAACACCATATATTTT
V: TRBV5-6
size: .
J: TRBJ1-3
length: 15
D: .

CDR3: CASSAPLGDRGLEAFF
DNA: TGCGCCAGCAGCGCCCCGCTAGGTGACAGGGGACTTGAAGCTTTCTTT
V: TRBV5-1
size: .
J: TRBJ1-1
length: 16
D: TRBD1

CDR3: CASPPAGGPVGEQFF
DNA: TGTGCCTCCCCCCCCGCGGGGGGGCCGGTTGGTGAGCAGTTCTTC
V: TRBV7-9
size: .
J: TRBJ2-1
length: 15
D: TRBD2

CDR3: CASSQGNTGELFF
DNA: TGTGCCAGCAGTCAGGGGAACACCGGGGAGCTGTTTTTT
V: TRBV6-5
size: few
J: TRBJ2-2
length: 13
D: .

CDR3: CASSSVQTQYF
DNA: TGTGCCAGCAGTTCGGTGCAGACCCAGTACTTC
V: TRBV28
size: .
J: TRBJ2-5
length: 11
D: .

CDR3: CASSFGRDSTSGNTIYF
DNA: TGCGCCAGCAGCTTCGGGCGGGATTCAACCTCTGGAAACACCATATATTTT
V: TRBV5-1
size: .
J: TRBJ1-3
length: 17
D: .

CDR3: CASSPGHRTGQPQHF
DNA: TGTGCCAGCTCACCCGGGCACAGAACGGGGCAGCCCCAGCATTTT
V: TRBV18
size: .
J: TRBJ1-5
length: 15
D: .

CDR3: CATSANLGRGIDTQYF
DNA: TGTGCCACCAGTGCCAACCTGGGCCGGGGTATAGATACGCAGTATTTT
V: TRBV24-1
size: .
J: TRBJ2-3
length: 16
D: .

CDR3: CASSPAGGPQHF
DNA: TGTGCCAGCAGCCCAGCAGGGGGGCCCCAGCATTTT
V: TRBV14
size: .
J: TRBJ1-5
length: 12
D: TRBD1

CDR3: CASSVGTGVQETQYF
DNA: TGTGCCAGCAGCGTAGGGACAGGGGTCCAAGAGACCCAGTACTTC
V: TRBV11-3
size: .
J: TRBJ2-5
length: 15
D: TRBD1

CDR3: CASSPREGLNTEAFF
DNA: TGTGCCAGCAGCCCGAGGGAGGGGCTGAACACTGAAGCTTTCTTT
V: TRBV11-1
size: .
J: TRBJ1-1
length: 15
D: .

CDR3: CSVHSTGNTEAFF
DNA: TGCAGCGTTCATTCCACAGGTAACACTGAAGCTTTCTTT
V: TRBV29-1
size: many
J: TRBJ1-1
length: 13
D: .

CDR3: CASSPTGAGGYTF
DNA: TGTGCCAGTAGCCCAACAGGGGCCGGGGGCTACACCTTC
V: TRBV19
size: .
J: TRBJ1-2
length: 13
D: TRBD1

CDR3: CASSQGLKETQYF
DNA: TGTGCCAGCAGCCAAGGACTTAAAGAGACCCAGTACTTC
V: TRBV3-1/TRBV3-2
size: once
J: TRBJ2-5
length: 13
D: .

CDR3: CASSFREAYGYTF
DNA: TGTGCCAGCAGCTTTAGGGAGGCCTATGGCTACACCTTC
V: TRBV5-5
size: .
J: TRBJ1-2
length: 13
D: .

CDR3: CARSLGAAGTTGELFF
DNA: TGTGCCAGAAGCTTGGGGGCAGCGGGGACCACCGGGGAGCTGTTTTTT
V: TRBV5-3
size: .
J: TRBJ2-2
length: 16
D: TRBD2

CDR3: CASSNPRGGHYGYTF
DNA: TGTGCCAGCAGCAACCCCCGCGGGGGCCACTATGGCTACACCTTC
V: TRBV6-5
size: .
J: TRBJ1-2
length: 15
D: .

CDR3: CASSRGTGRGYTF
DNA: TGTGCCAGCAGCCGCGGGACAGGTCGAGGCTACACCTTC
V: TRBV12-3/TRBV12-4
size: .
J: TRBJ1-2
length: 13
D: TRBD1

CDR3: CATPEDSGNTIYF
DNA: TGTGCTACCCCAGAAGACTCTGGAAACACCATATATTTT
V: TRBV2
size: .
J: TRBJ1-3
length: 13
D: .

CDR3: CAWRVGGDRGRDTF
DNA: TGTGCCTGGCGCGTGGGGGGGGACAGGGGTAGAGACACCTTC
V: TRBV30
size: .
J: TRBJ1-2
length: 14
D: TRBD1

CDR3: CASSIGLRMTSGPSTDTQYF
DNA: TGTGCCAGTAGTATCGGACTGCGGATGACTAGCGGTCCTAGCACAGATACGCAGTATTTT
V: TRBV19
size: .
J: TRBJ2-3
length: 20
D: TRBD2

CDR3: CASSPYSSPSYEQYF
DNA: TGTGCCAGCAGTCCTTATAGCTCTCCTTCCTACGAGCAGTACTTC
V: TRBV6-5
size: .
J: TRBJ2-7
length: 15
D: .

CDR3: CAWSALTGRGNEKLFF
DNA: TGTGCCTGGAGTGCCCTGACAGGGCGAGGCAATGAAAAACTGTTTTTT
V: TRBV30
size: .
J: TRBJ1-4
length: 16
D: TRBD1

CDR3: CASSLVGTAGANVLTF
DNA: TGTGCCAGCAGCCTGGTAGGGACAGCTGGGGCCAACGTCCTGACTTTC
V: TRBV5-6
size: .
J: TRBJ2-6
length: 16
D: TRBD1

CDR3: CASSHSTEAFF
DNA: TGTGCCAGCAGCCACTCCACTGAAGCTTTCTTT
V: TRBV5-8
size: .
J: TRBJ1-1
length: 11
D: .

CDR3: CASSYSRRDKSPLHF
DNA: TGTGCCAGCAGTTACTCAAGGAGGGATAAATCACCCCTCCACTTT
V: TRBV6-5
size: once
J: TRBJ1-6
length: 15
D: .

CDR3: CASSVSGGISGNTIYF
DNA: TGTGCCAGCAGTGTCTCGGGGGGCATCTCTGGAAACACCATATATTTT
V: TRBV6-1
size: .
J: TRBJ1-3
length: 16
D: .

CDR3: CASTPPAGMNAEAFF
DNA: TGTGCCAGTACCCCCCCCGCAGGGATGAACGCTGAAGCTTTCTTT
V: TRBV19
size: .
J: TRBJ1-1
length: 15
D: .

CDR3: CASSSRENEKLFF
DNA: TGTGCCAGCAGCTCACGGGAAAATGAAAAACTGTTTTTT
V: TRBV7-3
size: few
J: TRBJ1-4
length: 13
D: .

CDR3: CASSVAGARNEQFF
DNA: TGTGCCAGCAGCGTTGCGGGGGCGCGTAATGAGCAGTTCTTC
V: TRBV9
size: .
J: TRBJ2-1
length: 14
D: .

CDR3: CASSLGSGGINQPQHF
DNA: TGTGCCAGCAGCTTAGGGTCGGGGGGTATTAATCAGCCCCAGCATTTT
V: TRBV7-6
size: .
J: TRBJ1-5
length: 16
D: .

CDR3: CASSLKTGTGDSANEKLFF
DNA: TGTGCCAGCAGCTTAAAAACCGGGACAGGGGATTCGGCTAATGAAAAACTGTTTTTT
V: TRBV5-4
size: .
J: TRBJ1-4
length: 19
D: TRBD1

CDR3: CASSPGQGYTEAFF
DNA: TGTGCCAGCAGCCCGGGACAGGGGTACACTGAAGCTTTCTTT
V: TRBV7-6
size: .
J: TRBJ1-1
length: 14
D: TRBD1

CDR3: CASNSLEAFF
DNA: TGCGCCAGCAACTCTCTTGAAGCTTTCTTT
V: TRBV10-1
size: .
J: TRBJ1-1
length: 10
D: .

CDR3: CASTDLRQGTEAFF
DNA: TGTGCCAGCACCGACCTTAGACAGGGCACTGAAGCTTTCTTT
V: TRBV6-5
size: few
J: TRBJ1-1
length: 14
D: TRBD1

CDR3: CSVRENTEAFF
DNA: TGCAGCGTGCGGGAGAACACTGAAGCTTTCTTT
V: TRBV29-1
size: few
J: TRBJ1-1
length: 11
D: .

CDR3: CASSHPPGQGNTIYF
DNA: TGTGCCAGCAGCCATCCTCCGGGACAGGGAAACACCATATATTTT
V: TRBV5-5
size: .
J: TRBJ1-3
length: 15
D: TRBD1

CDR3: CASRSTSGGSSYEQYF
DNA: TGTGCCAGCAGATCGACTAGCGGGGGGAGCTCCTACGAGCAGTACTTC
V: TRBV3-1/TRBV3-2
size: .
J: TRBJ2-7
length: 16
D: TRBD2

CDR3: CASSADSNSNQPQHF
DNA: TGTGCCAGCAGTGCGGACAGCAATAGCAATCAGCCCCAGCATTTT
V: TRBV2
size: .
J: TRBJ1-5
length: 15
D: .

CDR3: CASSWGAGTPNTEAFF
DNA: TGTGCCAGCAGCTGGGGAGCCGGGACACCAAACACTGAAGCTTTCTTT
V: TRBV7-8
size: .
J: TRBJ1-1
length: 16
D: .

CDR3: CASSLPGQGGGYTF
DNA: TGCGCCAGCAGCCTACCGGGACAGGGGGGCGGCTACACCTTC
V: TRBV5-1
size: .
J: TRBJ1-2
length: 14
D: TRBD1

CDR3: CASKKGYNQPQHF
DNA: TGTGCCAGCAAAAAGGGGTACAATCAGCCCCAGCATTTT
V: TRBV2
size: once
J: TRBJ1-5
length: 13
D: .

CDR3: CASSLQEPNYGYTF
DNA: TGCGCCAGCAGCTTACAGGAGCCTAACTATGGCTACACCTTC
V: TRBV5-1
size: .
J: TRBJ1-2
length: 14
D: .

CDR3: CASRSGQGASNTGELFF
DNA: TGCGCCAGCAGGTCGGGACAGGGGGCCTCGAACACCGGGGAGCTGTTTTTT
V: TRBV5-1
size: .
J: TRBJ2-2
length: 17
D: TRBD1

CDR3: CASSPLQGRETQYF
DNA: TGTGCCAGCAGCCCGTTACAGGGGCGAGAGACCCAGTACTTC
V: TRBV7-2
size: .
J: TRBJ2-5
length: 14
D: TRBD1

CDR3: CAISFDRDGEKLFF
DNA: TGTGCCATCAGTTTCGACAGGGACGGGGAAAAACTGTTTTTT
V: TRBV10-3
size: .
J: TRBJ1-4
length: 14
D: TRBD1

CDR3: CASSLFRTGDKETQYF
DNA: TGTGCCAGCAGCCTGTTCAGGACAGGGGACAAAGAGACCCAGTACTTC
V: TRBV7-2
size: .
J: TRBJ2-5
length: 16
D: TRBD1

CDR3: CASSYNRGVRELFF
DNA: TGTGCCAGCAGTTACAACCGGGGGGTTAGGGAGCTGTTTTTT
V: TRBV6-2/TRBV6-3
size: .
J: TRBJ2-2
length: 14
D: TRBD2

CDR3: CASSLGLGGDIQYF
DNA: TGTGCCAGCAGCTTAGGTTTAGGAGGGGACATTCAGTACTTC
V: TRBV7-3
size: .
J: TRBJ2-4
length: 14
D: .

CDR3: CASRDSADTQYF
DNA: TGTGCCAGCAGGGACAGTGCGGATACGCAGTATTTT
V: TRBV7-2
size: .
J: TRBJ2-3
length: 12
D: .

CDR3: CASSLTGTGLNNEQFF
DNA: TGTGCCAGCAGCTTAACTGGGACAGGACTAAACAATGAGCAGTTCTTC
V: TRBV7-3
size: many
J: TRBJ2-1
length: 16
D: TRBD1

CDR3: CASSRRTGEGGANVLTF
DNA: TGTGCCAGCAGTAGACGGACAGGGGAAGGTGGGGCCAACGTCCTGACTTTC
V: TRBV27
size: .
J: TRBJ2-6
length: 17
D: TRBD1